The clone carrying this T cell receptor beta chain was detected only once. Its antigen is currently unknown. The V gene end was trimmed by 5 bases and the J gene end by 4 bases; junction bases not matched to a gene: 7. The CDR3 is made up of 14 amino acids. CDR1 KGHSH and CDR2 LQKENI come from the germline V gene. The data derive from a study of cytomegalovirus exposure and HLA in healthy donors. Findings of the study overall: An apparent linkage of common viral pathogens to several of the most significant clusters emerged in a later analysis. Under in vitro conditions, three CMV-associated chains were confirmed as specific for CMV antigens. Beyond CMV serostatus, there was no information to go on about immune exposure.

PCR involved 60 Vbeta and 13 Jbeta primers. TCRdb's copy holds only in-frame clones and misses some; the assay was immunoSEQ multiplex PCR. The profile covers approximately 170,000 clones, with around 80% appearing a single time and roughly 4.8% taken by the ten largest. Sequences were obtained from PBMCs. The chain is built from TRBV18 and TRBJ2-7; TRBD2 agrees at 8 bases. The receptor was derived from a woman aged 50 to 60 in good health and CMV-seropositive. CDR3 sequence reads: CASSGSGGAYEQYF. As DNA, the CDR3 is TGTGCCAGCTCAGGGTCCGGGGGGGCGTACGAGCAGTACTTC.